The 27 T cell receptor beta chains presented below share a single source sample, sequenced in a study of CD8 T cells in Susac syndrome. About 0.45 to 1 ug RNA was reverse transcribed with random hexamers. TCRdb analysed the immunoSEQ multiplex PCR reads with MiXCR anew, one entry per CDR3 protein. The sample records hundreds of thousands of distinct CDR3 sequences, just over 90% being singletons. Sequencing used CD4+ T cells from PBMCs. Every receptor here comes from a human donor with multiple sclerosis.

This sequence joins TRBV18 and TRBJ1-3; D is ambiguous. The V gene lost 3 bases and the J gene lost 5 bases, with 11 bases spanning the gap. The germline V gene encodes CDR1 KGHSH and CDR2 LQKENI. The CDR3 consists of 14 residues. The CDR3 spells CASSPEGWRNTIYF. CDR3 nucleotides: TGTGCCAGCTCACCTGAGGGTTGGAGAAACACCATATATTTT. The complete variable domain, with remaining parts taken from reference TRBV18 and TRBJ1-3, reads NAGVMQNPRHLVRRRGQEARLRCSPMKGHSHVYWYRQLPEEGLKFMVYLQKENIIDESGMPKERFSAEFPKEGPSILRIQQVVRGDSAAYFCASSPEGWRNTIYFGEGSWLTVV.

This chain connects TRBV20-1 to TRBJ2-1; 9 bases match TRBD2. The CDR3 covers 15 residues. Germline V gives CDR1 DFQATT, CDR2 SNEGSKA (reference sequence). V lost 3 bases to trimming and J lost 7 bases; unmatched junction nucleotides: 10. The CDR3 DNA reads as TGCAGTGCTAGCGGCTCGCGGGAGGGCAGAAATGAGCAGTTCTTC. Translation: CSASGSREGRNEQFF.

J is TRBJ2-3 and V is TRBV27, with 10 bases fitting TRBD2. CDR1 and CDR2 from the germline V gene are MNHEY and SMNVEV (reference sequence). The CDR3 runs to 16 residues. J gave up 2 bases and V 3 bases, and 5 bases lay outside the gene matches. The CDR3 sequence is CASSLFTSGTTDTQYF. The CDR3 DNA follows: TGTGCCAGCAGTTTGTTCACTAGCGGGACCACAGATACGCAGTATTTT.

The J gene is TRBJ2-7, the V gene TRBV7-9, with TRBD1 identical over 8 bases. There are 16 residues in the CDR3. The V and J ends lost 6 bases and 2 bases, in that order; junction bases with no gene match: 12. Germline CDR1 is SEHNR and CDR2 is FQNEAQ (reference sequence). CDR3 amino acids: CASSSIGGQETYEQYF. In nucleotides, the CDR3 is TGTGCCAGCAGTTCCATCGGGGGACAGGAAACCTACGAGCAGTACTTC.

The chain recombines TRBV12-3 or TRBV12-4 with TRBJ2-7; D is uncertain. Deletions cut 6 bases from V and 2 bases from J, with 5 bases between. This CDR3 spans 11 amino acids. As DNA, the CDR3 is TGTGCCAGCAGCCGTACCTACGAGCAGTACTTC. Amino acid sequence: CASSRTYEQYF.

The J gene is TRBJ2-7, the V gene TRBV11-3; maybe TRBD1 (6 bases). Trimming removed 1 base at V and 3 bases at J, with 13 bases between. Germline V gene sequence: CDR1 SGHNT, CDR2 YENEEA. CDR3 length: 15 amino acids. The CDR3 coding sequence is TGTGCCAGCAGCTTAGGACCCAGGGGCTTCTACGAGCAGTACGTC. It specifies CASSLGPRGFYEQYV.

The chain links TRBV7-2 to TRBJ2-7; D remains ambiguous. V lost 3 bases, J lost 2 bases, and 14 bases lay in between. The CDR3 consists of 15 residues. Per germline, CDR1 SGHTA and CDR2 FQGNSA. CDR3 sequence reads: CASSFWGRGAYEQYF. The CDR3 nucleotides read TGTGCCAGCAGCTTTTGGGGTCGAGGAGCCTACGAGCAGTACTTC.

This rearrangement joins TRBV4-2 to TRBJ1-5; D remains ambiguous. The germline V and J ends were trimmed by 0 bases and 2 bases, with 11 bases remaining between them. The CDR3 spans 16 residues. The germline V gene encodes CDR1 LGHNA and CDR2 YNFKEQ. CDR3 DNA sequence: TGTGCCAGCAGCCAAGATTCGGGAAGCCGCAATCAGCCCCAGCATTTT. Translating gives CASSQDSGSRNQPQHF.

The gene calls are TRBV5-4 and TRBJ2-2, with 7 bases fitting TRBD2. Per germline, CDR1 SGHNT and CDR2 YYREEE (reference sequence). The CDR3 is made up of 13 amino acids. After removal of 4 bases from V and 9 bases from J, the junction contained 6 bases not matched to a gene. This CDR3 reads CASSAAGNRELFF. Here the CDR3 DNA reads TGTGCCAGCAGCGCAGCGGGGAACAGGGAGCTGTTTTTT.

This sequence joins TRBV24-1 and TRBJ2-1; D unresolved. The CDR3 runs to 14 residues. CDR1 and CDR2 from the germline V gene are KGHDR and SFDVKD. The V end lost 4 bases, the J end lost 5 bases, and 11 bases lay between the germline ends. The CDR3 reads CATSDLLENNEQFF. CDR3 DNA sequence: TGTGCCACCAGTGACCTTCTAGAAAACAATGAGCAGTTCTTC.

The chain links TRBV19 to TRBJ1-5, with unresolved D. V was pared by 1 base and J by 4 bases, with 11 bases between. This CDR3 has 15 amino acids. The V gene's germline CDR1 is LNHDA and CDR2 SQIVND (reference sequence). CDR3 DNA sequence: TGTGCCAGTAGTATAGGTCCGATCGGGAATCAGCCCCAGCATTTT. This encodes CASSIGPIGNQPQHF.

This CDR3 is CASSLQTGPQETQYF. CDR3 coding DNA: TGTGCCAGCAGCTTACAGACAGGGCCCCAAGAGACCCAGTACTTC. The chain employs TRBV7-2 and TRBJ2-5; TRBD1 aligns across 7 bases. The germline V gene has CDR1 SGHTA and CDR2 FQGNSA. V lost 2 bases to trimming and J lost 1 base; unmatched junction nucleotides: 4. CDR3 length: 15 amino acids.

CDR3 sequence reads: CSVLDSGTEAFF. CDR3 coding DNA: TGCAGCGTTCTGGATTCGGGGACTGAAGCTTTCTTT. The rearrangement uses TRBV29-1 and TRBJ1-1; D gene uncertain. V was trimmed by 5 bases and J by 5 bases, leaving 12 bases between them. The germline gives CDR1 SQVTM, CDR2 ANQGSEA. The CDR3 covers 12 residues.

A single count supports this clonotype. V usage is TRBV12-3 or TRBV12-4 and J usage is TRBJ2-5; TRBD2 matches 7 bases. The CDR3 runs to 12 residues. V lost 7 bases and J lost 4; bases outside the gene matches: 3. CDR3 amino acids: CASTGGGETQYF. The CDR3 DNA sequence: TGTGCCAGCACCGGCGGGGGAGAGACCCAGTACTTC.

The genes are TRBV24-1 and TRBJ1-5, with 9 nucleotides matching TRBD1. Trimming took 4 bases from V and 5 from J; bases not matched to a gene: 5. The CDR3 loop spans 15 amino acids. Germline values: CDR1 KGHDR, CDR2 SFDVKD. CDR3 sequence: CATSDPTGGDQPQHF. CDR3 sequence (DNA): TGTGCCACCAGTGACCCGACAGGGGGTGATCAGCCCCAGCATTTT.

V and J are TRBV28 and TRBJ2-7; TRBD1 aligns across 9 bases. Trimming removed 6 bases from V and 4 bases from J; junction bases left unmatched: 13. CDR3 size: 16 residues. CDR1 MDHEN and CDR2 SYDVKM come from the germline V gene. The CDR3 DNA sequence: TGTGCCAGCAGGTTGGGACAGGGTGGTATTCCGTACGAGCAGTACTTC. This translates into CASRLGQGGIPYEQYF. Drawing the rest from reference TRBV28 and TRBJ2-7, the complete variable domain is DVKVTQSSRYLVKRTGEKVFLECVQDMDHENMFWYRQDPGLGLRLIYFSYDVKMKEKGDIPEGYSVSREKKERFSLILESASTNQTSMYLCASRLGQGGIPYEQYFGPGTRLTVT.

The chain carries TRBV6-5 and TRBJ2-6; D uncertain. The CDR3 has 15 residues. Trimming cost V 0 bases and J 2 bases, with 5 bases left between them. The germline V gene encodes CDR1 MNHEY and CDR2 SVGAGI. This CDR3 is CASSYSGTGANVLTF. In nucleotides, the CDR3 is TGTGCCAGCAGTTACTCAGGGACTGGGGCCAACGTCCTGACTTTC.

The J gene is TRBJ1-4, the V gene TRBV30, with D possibly being TRBD1 (5 bases). The V gene's germline CDR1 is GTSNPN and CDR2 SVGIG (reference sequence). V lost 5 bases and J lost 4, with 17 bases in between. The CDR3 covers 15 residues. DNA for the CDR3: TGTGCCTGGGGAGACCCCGGGACGGGTAATGAAAAACTGTTTTTT. This codes for CAWGDPGTGNEKLFF.

The chain links TRBV28 to TRBJ2-4; D gene unclear. Germline V CDR1 and CDR2: MDHEN, SYDVKM. The CDR3 is 12 amino acids. V was trimmed by 4 bases and J by 8 bases, leaving 9 bases between them. CDR3: CASSSGVDIQYF. CDR3 coding DNA: TGTGCCAGCAGTTCCGGAGTGGACATTCAGTACTTC.

The genes are TRBV6-1 and TRBJ2-7; 9 bases align to TRBD1. The CDR3 is 15 amino acids. Per germline, CDR1 MNHNS and CDR2 SASEGT. With 4 bases clipped from V and 3 bases from J, the junction kept 7 bases outside the gene matches. The CDR3 reads CASSVSWDRVYEQYF. In DNA, the CDR3 is TGTGCCAGCAGTGTTTCTTGGGACAGGGTCTACGAGCAGTACTTC.

V and J are TRBV13 and TRBJ2-3, with a tentative D call TRBD1 (6 bases). V was pared by 10 bases and J by 1 base, with 21 bases between. The CDR3 runs to 16 residues. Germline V gene sequence: CDR1 PRHDT, CDR2 FYEKMQ (reference sequence). The CDR3 DNA sequence: TGTGCCACCGGAACCGGGACAATTTATCGCACAGATACGCAGTATTTT. Translated, it gives CATGTGTIYRTDTQYF.

This clonotype was seen just once. The J gene is TRBJ2-3, the V gene TRBV7-3; D remains ambiguous. The V gene's germline CDR1 is SGHTA and CDR2 FQGTGA. Trimming shortened V by 2 bases and J by 6 bases, and 6 bases separated the two germline ends. The CDR3 has 12 amino acids. CDR3 region: CASSLEVDTQYF. For the CDR3, the DNA is TGTGCCAGCAGCTTAGAGGTGGATACGCAGTATTTT.

The chain has TRBV10-3 and TRBJ2-1; 10 positions agree with TRBD2. This CDR3 spans 15 amino acids. Per the germline V gene, CDR1 is ENHRY and CDR2 is SYGVKD. V trimming: 4 bases; J trimming: 8 bases; junction bases outside the gene matches: 8. CDR3 protein: CAISASGRAADEQFF. The CDR3 nucleotides read TGTGCCATCAGTGCAAGCGGGAGGGCCGCCGATGAGCAGTTCTTC.

This chain joins TRBV19 and TRBJ1-1; D is unresolved. Per the germline V gene, CDR1 is LNHDA and CDR2 is SQIVND (reference sequence). V dropped 3 bases and J dropped 8 bases, with 10 bases sitting between them. CDR3 length: 12 residues. The chain's CDR3 is CASSIGGIEAFF. DNA of the CDR3: TGTGCCAGTAGTATCGGAGGGATAGAAGCTTTCTTT.

The chain links TRBV29-1 to TRBJ1-2; D remains ambiguous. This CDR3 is 14 amino acids long. Germline values: CDR1 SQVTM, CDR2 ANQGSEA. V gave up 5 bases and J gave up 5 bases, with 18 bases separating them. CDR3 loop: CSVPTGIGGYGYTF. CDR3 bases: TGCAGCGTTCCCACCGGCATAGGCGGATATGGCTACACCTTC. Using reference TRBV29-1 and TRBJ1-2 for the parts outside the CDR3, the full variable domain is SAVISQKPSRDICQRGTSLTIQCQVDSQVTMMFWYRQQPGQSLTLIATANQGSEATYESGFVIDKFPISRPNLTFSTLTVSNMSPEDSSIYLCSVPTGIGGYGYTFGSGTRLTVV.

The V call is TRBV27, the J call TRBJ1-2, with D possibly matching TRBD1 (6 bases). The CDR3 is made up of 14 amino acids. Germline-derived CDR1 and CDR2 are MNHEY and SMNVEV (reference sequence). Trimming stripped 6 bases from V and 5 bases from J, with 16 bases between. The DNA for the CDR3 is TGTGCCAGCAGCCAAGACAGGTCCAGATATGGCTACACCTTC. It is translated as CASSQDRSRYGYTF.

This rearrangement joins TRBV30 to TRBJ1-1, with unresolved D. V was trimmed by 4 bases and J by 5 bases, leaving 11 bases between them. From germline, CDR1 is GTSNPN and CDR2 SVGIG (reference sequence). The length of the CDR3 is 12 residues. The CDR3 coding sequence is TGTGCCTGGAATAAGGAAGGGACTGAAGCTTTCTTT. It specifies CAWNKEGTEAFF.